This record concerns one T cell receptor (beta chain) sequence. This clone's antigen is unknown. No much larger clone is present one base from it, and per-base qualities are unavailable. The library was made by the immunoSEQ multiplex PCR assay. To provide template for TCR sequencing, every sample had RNA extracted and reverse transcribed into cDNA. SuperScript III was used to make first-strand cDNA, primed with a 2:1 mix of oligo-dT and random hexamers. A synthetic immune receptor repertoire was used to assess amplification bias, and residual bias was removed computationally. As for the original processing: Raw reads were preprocessed to remove errors, and CDR3 was defined by IMGT conventions from the conserved cysteine to phenylalanine. Clonality was computed as 1 minus the Shannon entropy, with the entropy normalized by log2 of the number of productive unique TCRs. CD4 or CD8 identity of scalp clones was inferred by cross-referencing scalp TCRbeta sequences with sorted blood CD4 and CD8 repertoires. Held by TCRdb, this immuneACCESS table contains in-frame sequences only and omits some clones. Under half of the omission traces to an unresolved V gene where checked; the cause of the rest is unknown. That table furnishes V, J and clone size, whereas the DNA furnished D and trimming. In all, the sample holds approximately 91,000 clones, and around two fifths of those were seen once. In total, the top ten clones hold 0.6% to 0.85% of the sample.

This record belongs to a study of CD8+ T cells in alopecia areata (dated by TCRdb to the late 2010s). Context from the whole study: The treated patients, all with moderate-to-severe alopecia areata, were enrolled in an open-label pilot trial of oral tofacitinib given at 5 to 10 mg twice daily. High-throughput TCRbeta sequencing was used to examine T cell clonal expansion in alopecia areata in both the C3H/HeJ mouse model and human patients. Biopsies were taken from tofacitinib-treated patients at baseline and again at 4 and 24 weeks into treatment, and several of those patients also had a later scalp biopsy. Tofacitinib was given for 6 to 18 months, followed by 6 months of follow-up off drug to assess delayed response and recurrence. Scalp clonality was compared across normal scalp (n=4), patchy alopecia areata scalp (n=8), and alopecia totalis/universalis scalp (n=8). RNA came from the PAXgene miRNA kit for fixed scalp, the miRNeasy kit for PBMCs, and the RNeasy kit for mouse skin. On the human side, TCRbeta sequencing was run on scalp tissue and on sorted CD4+ and CD8+ peripheral blood T cells from healthy controls and from alopecia areata patients with either patchy or totalis/universalis disease. TCRbeta CDR3 regions were amplified by immunoSEQ multiplex PCR with 35 Vbeta forward and 13 Jbeta reverse primers.

Lesional scalp punch biopsies and peripheral blood were obtained from alopecia areata patients. After PBMCs were isolated by density centrifugation and stained for CD3, CD4 and CD8, a FACSAria was used to sort CD4+ and CD8+ T cells. The CDR3 has 14 amino acids, counting the end cysteine and phenylalanine. CDR3 DNA only is kept here, 42 bases in frame from base 1. The CDR1 and CDR2 encoded by the germline V gene (reference sequence) are GTSNPN and SVGIG. V drops 4 bases and J drops 5 bases, leaving 17 bases in between. The full study reports these points: Scalp TCR repertoire analysis is complicated because resident alphabeta T cells in normal human skin are also sequenced, whereas mouse skin is dominated by gammadelta T cells. Lesional scalp, especially in alopecia totalis/universalis, showed higher clonality and more expanded CD8+ clones than normal scalp, suggesting antigenic drive. Shared TCR sequences between patients were less evident than in mice, which may be partly attributable to HLA diversity in the patient population.

This sequence uses TRBV30 and TRBJ1-2, and TRBD1 may be the D gene, going by 6 matching bases. Material for sequencing was CD4+ T cells sorted from blood. The sequence derives from a human donor with alopecia areata. Here is the DNA: TGTGCCTGGACCCAGATGGGGGCCAGGTATGGCTACACCTTC. Translated, it gives CAWTQMGARYGYTF.